This TCR beta chain was recovered during a study of blood T cell repertoires in COVID-19. Study as a whole: Specimens from acute and convalescent COVID-19 originated in the United States, Italy and Spain. The analysed material was cDNA or gDNA that came from T cells, B-cell-depleted T cells, or PBMCs.

This CDR3 region has 17 residues. V lost 6 bases, J lost 5 bases, and 14 bases stayed unmatched. CDR1 and CDR2 (germline): MNHEY, SVGEGT. Original processing methods: Using reference gene primer amplification, nucleated cell counts were estimated. Libraries were prepared by immunoSEQ multiplex PCR; TCRdb keeps only in-frame clonotypes and omits some of them. V and J calls and clone size are given by that table; D and trimming were obtained from the DNA. The sample lists under 250,000 clones; 88% were seen once. The source is a woman aged 30 to 39 with COVID-19, enrolled during active disease. The specimen was peripheral blood. This chain uses TRBV6-2 or TRBV6-3 with TRBJ2-5; TRBD2 matches 11 bases. The CDR3 DNA follows: TGTGCCAGCAGCCGATATAGCGGGAGGGCCCTCGGGGAGACCCAGTACTTC. It encodes CASSRYSGRALGETQYF.